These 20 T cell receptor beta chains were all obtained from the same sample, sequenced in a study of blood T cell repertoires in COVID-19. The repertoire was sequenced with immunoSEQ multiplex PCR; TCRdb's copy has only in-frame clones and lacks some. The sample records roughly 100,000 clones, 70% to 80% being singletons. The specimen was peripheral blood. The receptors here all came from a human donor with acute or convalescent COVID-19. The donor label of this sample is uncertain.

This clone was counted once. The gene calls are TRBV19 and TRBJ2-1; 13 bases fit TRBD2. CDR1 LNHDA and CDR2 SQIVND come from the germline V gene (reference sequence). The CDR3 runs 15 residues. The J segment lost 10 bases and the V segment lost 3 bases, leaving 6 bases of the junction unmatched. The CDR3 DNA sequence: TGTGCCAGTAGTATGTGGACTAGCGGGGGCGGAGAGCAGTTCTTC. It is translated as CASSMWTSGGGEQFF.

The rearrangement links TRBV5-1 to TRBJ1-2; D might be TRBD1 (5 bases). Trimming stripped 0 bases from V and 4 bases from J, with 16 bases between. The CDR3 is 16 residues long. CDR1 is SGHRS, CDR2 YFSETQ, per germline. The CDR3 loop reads CASSLALFDRGYGYTF. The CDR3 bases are TGCGCCAGCAGCTTGGCCCTTTTTGATAGGGGCTATGGCTACACCTTC.

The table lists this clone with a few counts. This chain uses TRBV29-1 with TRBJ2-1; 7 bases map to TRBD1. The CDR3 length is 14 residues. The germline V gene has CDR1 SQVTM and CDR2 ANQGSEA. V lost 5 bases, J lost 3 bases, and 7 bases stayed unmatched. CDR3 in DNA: TGCAGCGTTTTCCCAGGGGGTGGCTACAATGAGCAGTTCTTC. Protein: CSVFPGGGYNEQFF.

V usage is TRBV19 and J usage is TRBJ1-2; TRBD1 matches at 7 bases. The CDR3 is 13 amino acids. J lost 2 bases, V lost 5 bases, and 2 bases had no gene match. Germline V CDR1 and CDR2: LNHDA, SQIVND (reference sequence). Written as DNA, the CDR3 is TGTGCCAGTAGTGAGGGGGCGAACTATGGCTACACCTTC. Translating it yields CASSEGANYGYTF.

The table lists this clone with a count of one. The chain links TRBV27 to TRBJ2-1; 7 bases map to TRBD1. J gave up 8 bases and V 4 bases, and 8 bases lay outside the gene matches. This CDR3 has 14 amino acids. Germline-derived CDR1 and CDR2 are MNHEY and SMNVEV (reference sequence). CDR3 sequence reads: CASSYGQVQDEQFF. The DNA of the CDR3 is TGTGCCAGCAGTTACGGACAGGTACAGGATGAGCAGTTCTTC.

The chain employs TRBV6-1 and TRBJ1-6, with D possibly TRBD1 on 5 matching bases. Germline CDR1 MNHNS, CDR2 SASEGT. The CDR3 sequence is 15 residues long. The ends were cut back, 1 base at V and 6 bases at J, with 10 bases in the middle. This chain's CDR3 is CASSEVGGANSPLHF. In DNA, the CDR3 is TGTGCCAGCAGTGAAGTGGGGGGTGCTAATTCACCCCTCCACTTT.

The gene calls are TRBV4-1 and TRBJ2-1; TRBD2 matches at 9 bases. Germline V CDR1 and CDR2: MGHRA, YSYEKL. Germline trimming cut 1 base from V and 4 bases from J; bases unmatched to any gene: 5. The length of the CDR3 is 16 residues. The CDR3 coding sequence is TGCGCCAGCAGCCAAGTTTTAGCGGGGGTATACAATGAGCAGTTCTTC. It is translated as CASSQVLAGVYNEQFF.

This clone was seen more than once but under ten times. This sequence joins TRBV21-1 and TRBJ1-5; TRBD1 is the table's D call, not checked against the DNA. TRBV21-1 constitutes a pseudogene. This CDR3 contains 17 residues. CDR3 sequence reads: CASSPRDSIRENQPQHF. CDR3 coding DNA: TGTGCCAGCAGCCCCCGGGACAGTATCAGGGAAAATCAGCCCCAGCATTTT.

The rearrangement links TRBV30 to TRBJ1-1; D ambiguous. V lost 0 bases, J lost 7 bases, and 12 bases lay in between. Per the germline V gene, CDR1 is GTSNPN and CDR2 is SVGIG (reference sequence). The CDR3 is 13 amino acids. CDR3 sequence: CAWSVAPGSEAFF. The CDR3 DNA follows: TGTGCCTGGAGTGTCGCGCCCGGGAGTGAAGCTTTCTTT.

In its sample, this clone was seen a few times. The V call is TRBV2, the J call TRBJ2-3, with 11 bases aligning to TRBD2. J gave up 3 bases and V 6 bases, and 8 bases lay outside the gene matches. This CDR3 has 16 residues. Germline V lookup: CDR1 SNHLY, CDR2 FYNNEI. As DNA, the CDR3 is TGTGCCAGCAGCGGACTAGCGGGCCTCGCGACAGATACGCAGTATTTT. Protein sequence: CASSGLAGLATDTQYF.

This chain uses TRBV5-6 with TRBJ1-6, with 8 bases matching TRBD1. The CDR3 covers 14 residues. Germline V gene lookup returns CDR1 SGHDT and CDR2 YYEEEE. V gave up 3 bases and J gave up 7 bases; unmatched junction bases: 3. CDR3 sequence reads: CASSSRDRNSPLHF. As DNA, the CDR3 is TGTGCCAGCAGCTCCCGGGACAGGAATTCACCCCTCCACTTT.

The CDR3 loop is CASSPSLRRGGVSAEAFF. CDR3 nucleotides: TGTGCCAGCAGCCCTTCCCTTCGCCGAGGGGGCGTAAGTGCTGAAGCTTTCTTT. This chain links TRBV7-8 with TRBJ1-1; 7 bases align to TRBD1. Germline CDR1 SGHVS, CDR2 FQNEAQ. J was trimmed by 6 bases and V by 5 bases; bases with no gene match: 21. The length of the CDR3 is 18 residues.

The chain's CDR3 is CASSVGTIYGYTF. The DNA of the CDR3 is TGTGCCAGTAGTGTAGGGACAATCTATGGCTACACCTTC. The genes are TRBV19 and TRBJ1-2; D possibly corresponds to TRBD1 (6 bases). CDR1 and CDR2 (germline): LNHDA, SQIVND (reference sequence). The CDR3 is 13 amino acids. Trimming removed 5 bases from V and 4 bases from J, with 11 bases in between.

The CDR3 DNA reads as TGTGCCAGTACGGGGGACAGGGGGACCTACAATGAGCAGTTCTTC. Protein product: CASTGDRGTYNEQFF. The chain combines TRBV19 with TRBJ2-1; 11 nucleotides align to TRBD1. After removal of 7 bases from V and 2 bases from J, the junction contained 4 bases not matched to a gene. This CDR3 region has 15 residues. The V gene's germline CDR1 is LNHDA and CDR2 SQIVND (reference sequence).

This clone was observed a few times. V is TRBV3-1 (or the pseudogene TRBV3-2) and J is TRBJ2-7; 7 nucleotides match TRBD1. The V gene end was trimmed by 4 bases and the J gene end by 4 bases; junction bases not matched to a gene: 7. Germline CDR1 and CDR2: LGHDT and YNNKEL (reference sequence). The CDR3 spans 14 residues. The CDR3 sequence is CASSPYRGGYEQYF. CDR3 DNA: TGTGCCAGCAGCCCATACAGGGGCGGGTACGAGCAGTACTTC.

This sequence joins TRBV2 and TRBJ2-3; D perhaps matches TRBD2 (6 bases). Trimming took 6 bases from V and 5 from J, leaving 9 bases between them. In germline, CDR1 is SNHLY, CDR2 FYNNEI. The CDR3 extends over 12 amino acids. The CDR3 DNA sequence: TGTGCCAGCAGGAGGGAGGAAGATACGCAGTATTTT. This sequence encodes CASRREEDTQYF.

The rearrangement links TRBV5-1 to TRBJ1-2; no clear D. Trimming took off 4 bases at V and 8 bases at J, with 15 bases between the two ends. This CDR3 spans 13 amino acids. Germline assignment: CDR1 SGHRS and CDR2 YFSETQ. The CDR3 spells CASSRVGGSGYTF. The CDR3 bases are TGCGCCAGCAGCCGGGTCGGAGGTAGCGGCTACACCTTC.

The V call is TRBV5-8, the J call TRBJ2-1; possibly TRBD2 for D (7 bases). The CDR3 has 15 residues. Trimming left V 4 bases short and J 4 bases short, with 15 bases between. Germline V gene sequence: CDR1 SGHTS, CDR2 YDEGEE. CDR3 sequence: CASSRDGGPYNEQFF. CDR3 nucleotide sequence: TGTGCCAGCAGCCGCGACGGGGGGCCTTACAATGAGCAGTTCTTC.

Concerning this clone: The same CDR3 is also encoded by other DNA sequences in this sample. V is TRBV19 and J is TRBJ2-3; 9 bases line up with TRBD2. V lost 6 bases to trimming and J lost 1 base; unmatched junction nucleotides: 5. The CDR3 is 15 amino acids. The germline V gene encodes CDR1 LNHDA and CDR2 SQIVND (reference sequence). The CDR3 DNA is TGTGCCAGTAGGGTCGCGGGGGGGGGCACAGATACGCAGTATTTT. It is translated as CASRVAGGGTDTQYF.

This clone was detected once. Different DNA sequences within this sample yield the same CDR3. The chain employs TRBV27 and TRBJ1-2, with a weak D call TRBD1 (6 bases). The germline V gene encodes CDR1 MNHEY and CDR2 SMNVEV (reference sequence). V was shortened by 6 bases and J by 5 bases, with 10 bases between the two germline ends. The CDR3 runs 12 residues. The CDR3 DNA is TGTGCCAGCAGCCTACAGGGATATGGCTACACCTTC. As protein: CASSLQGYGYTF.